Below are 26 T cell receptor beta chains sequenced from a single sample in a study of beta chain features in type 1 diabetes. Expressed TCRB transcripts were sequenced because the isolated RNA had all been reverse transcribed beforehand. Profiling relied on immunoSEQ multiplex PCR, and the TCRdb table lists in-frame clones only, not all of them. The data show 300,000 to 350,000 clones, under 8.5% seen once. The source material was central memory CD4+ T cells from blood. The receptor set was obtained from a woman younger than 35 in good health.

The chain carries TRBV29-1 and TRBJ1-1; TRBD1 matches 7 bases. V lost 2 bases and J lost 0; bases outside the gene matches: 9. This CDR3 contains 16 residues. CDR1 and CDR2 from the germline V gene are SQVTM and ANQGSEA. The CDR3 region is CSVERVTGYVNTEAFF. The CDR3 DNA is TGCAGCGTTGAAAGGGTGACAGGGTACGTGAACACTGAAGCTTTCTTT. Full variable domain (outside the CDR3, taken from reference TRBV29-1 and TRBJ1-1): SAVISQKPSRDICQRGTSLTIQCQVDSQVTMMFWYRQQPGQSLTLIATANQGSEATYESGFVIDKFPISRPNLTFSTLTVSNMSPEDSSIYLCSVERVTGYVNTEAFFGQGTRLTVV.

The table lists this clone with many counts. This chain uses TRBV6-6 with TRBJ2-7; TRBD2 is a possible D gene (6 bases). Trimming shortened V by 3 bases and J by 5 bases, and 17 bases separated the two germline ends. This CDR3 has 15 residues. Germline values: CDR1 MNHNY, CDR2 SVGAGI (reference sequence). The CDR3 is CASSYTLEGGHEQYF. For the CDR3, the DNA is TGTGCCAGCAGTTATACCCTCGAGGGAGGCCACGAGCAGTACTTC.

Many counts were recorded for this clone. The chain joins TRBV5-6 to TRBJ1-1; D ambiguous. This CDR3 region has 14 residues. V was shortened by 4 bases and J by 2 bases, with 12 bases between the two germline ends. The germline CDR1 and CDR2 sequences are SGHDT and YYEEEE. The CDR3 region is CASSHADRNTEAFF. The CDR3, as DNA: TGTGCCAGCAGCCATGCGGACCGCAACACTGAAGCTTTCTTT.

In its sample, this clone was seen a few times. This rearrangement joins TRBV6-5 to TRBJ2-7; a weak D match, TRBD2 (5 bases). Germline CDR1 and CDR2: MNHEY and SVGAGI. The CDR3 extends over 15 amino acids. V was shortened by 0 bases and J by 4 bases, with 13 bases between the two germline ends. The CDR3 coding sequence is TGTGCCAGCAGTTACTCCCAAGGAGGCCGTTACGAGCAGTACTTC. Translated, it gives CASSYSQGGRYEQYF.

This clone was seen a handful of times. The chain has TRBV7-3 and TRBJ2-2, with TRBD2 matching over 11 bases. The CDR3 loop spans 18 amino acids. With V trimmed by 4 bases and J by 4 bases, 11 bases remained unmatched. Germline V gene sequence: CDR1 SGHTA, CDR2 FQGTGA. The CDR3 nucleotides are TGTGCCAGCAGCTCATACCCACTAGCGGGAGATGTCACCGGGGAGCTGTTTTTT. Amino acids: CASSSYPLAGDVTGELFF.

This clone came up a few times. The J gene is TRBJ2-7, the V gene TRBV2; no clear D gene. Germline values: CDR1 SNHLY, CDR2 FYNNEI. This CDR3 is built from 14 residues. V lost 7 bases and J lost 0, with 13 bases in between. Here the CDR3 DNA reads TGTGCCAGCATGAACGTGCTCAACTCCTACGAGCAGTACTTC. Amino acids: CASMNVLNSYEQYF.

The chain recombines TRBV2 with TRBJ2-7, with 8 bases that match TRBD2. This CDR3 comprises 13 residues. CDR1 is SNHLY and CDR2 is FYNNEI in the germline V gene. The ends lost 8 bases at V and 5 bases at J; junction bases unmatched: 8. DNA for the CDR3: TGTGCCAGCCTTACTAGCGGACCTAACGAGCAGTACTTC. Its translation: CASLTSGPNEQYF.

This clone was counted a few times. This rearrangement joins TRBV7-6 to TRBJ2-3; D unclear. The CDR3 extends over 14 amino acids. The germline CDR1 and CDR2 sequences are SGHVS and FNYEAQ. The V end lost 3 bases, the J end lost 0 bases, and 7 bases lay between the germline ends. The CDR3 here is CASSFQDSTDTQYF. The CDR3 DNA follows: TGTGCCAGCAGCTTCCAGGACAGCACAGATACGCAGTATTTT.

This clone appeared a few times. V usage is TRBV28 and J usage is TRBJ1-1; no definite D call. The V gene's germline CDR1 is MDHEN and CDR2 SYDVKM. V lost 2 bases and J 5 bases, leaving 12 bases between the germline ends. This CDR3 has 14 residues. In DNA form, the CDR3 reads TGTGCCAGCAGTTTAGTGGTTGATTGGACTGAAGCTTTCTTT. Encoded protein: CASSLVVDWTEAFF.

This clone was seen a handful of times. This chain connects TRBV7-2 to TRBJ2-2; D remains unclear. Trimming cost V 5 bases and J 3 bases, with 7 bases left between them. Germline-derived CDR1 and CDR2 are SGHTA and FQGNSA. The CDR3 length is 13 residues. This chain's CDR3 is CASSPAYTGELFF. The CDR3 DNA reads TGTGCCAGCAGCCCAGCCTACACCGGGGAGCTGTTTTTT.

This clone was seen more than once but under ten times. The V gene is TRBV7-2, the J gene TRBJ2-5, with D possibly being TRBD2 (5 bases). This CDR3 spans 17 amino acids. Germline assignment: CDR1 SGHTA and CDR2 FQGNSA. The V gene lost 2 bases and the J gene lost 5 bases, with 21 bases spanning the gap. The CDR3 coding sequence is TGTGCCAGCAGCTTACTTTGGACTCTTCACGGCAGGGAGACCCAGTACTTC. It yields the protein CASSLLWTLHGRETQYF.

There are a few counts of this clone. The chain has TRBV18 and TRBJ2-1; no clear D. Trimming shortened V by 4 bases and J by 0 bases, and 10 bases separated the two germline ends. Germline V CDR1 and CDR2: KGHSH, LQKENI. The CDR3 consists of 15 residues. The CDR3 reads CASSREVNSYNEQFF. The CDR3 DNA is TGTGCCAGCTCACGCGAAGTAAACTCCTACAATGAGCAGTTCTTC.

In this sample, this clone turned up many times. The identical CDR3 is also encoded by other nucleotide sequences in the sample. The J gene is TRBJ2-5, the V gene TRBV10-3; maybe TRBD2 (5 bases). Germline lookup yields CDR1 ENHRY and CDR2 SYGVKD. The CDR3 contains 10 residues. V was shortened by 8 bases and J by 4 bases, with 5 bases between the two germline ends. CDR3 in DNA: TGTGCCATCGGACTAGAGACCCAGTACTTC. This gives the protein CAIGLETQYF.

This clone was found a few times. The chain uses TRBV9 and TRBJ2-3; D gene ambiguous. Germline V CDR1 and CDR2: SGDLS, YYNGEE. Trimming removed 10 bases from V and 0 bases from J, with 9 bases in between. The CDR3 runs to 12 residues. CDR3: CAGALSTDTQYF. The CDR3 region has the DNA TGTGCCGGTGCACTGAGCACAGATACGCAGTATTTT. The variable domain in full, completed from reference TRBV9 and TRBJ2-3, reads DSGVTQTPKHLITATGQRVTLRCSPRSGDLSVYWYQQSLDQGLQFLIQYYNGEERAKGNILERFSAQQFPDLHSELNLSSLELGDSALYFCAGALSTDTQYFGPGTRLTVL.

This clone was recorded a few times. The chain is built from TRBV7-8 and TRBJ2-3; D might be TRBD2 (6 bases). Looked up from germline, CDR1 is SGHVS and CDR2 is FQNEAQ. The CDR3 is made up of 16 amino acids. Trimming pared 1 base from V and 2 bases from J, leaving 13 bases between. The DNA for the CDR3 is TGTGCCAGCAGCTTAGAGTTCGCGGGAATCACAGATACGCAGTATTTT. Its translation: CASSLEFAGITDTQYF.

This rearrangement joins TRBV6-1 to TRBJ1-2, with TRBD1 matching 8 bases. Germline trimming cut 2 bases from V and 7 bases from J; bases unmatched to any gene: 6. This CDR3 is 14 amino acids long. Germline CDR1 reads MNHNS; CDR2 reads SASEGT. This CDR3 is CASSEPGQGRGYTF. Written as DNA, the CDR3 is TGTGCCAGCAGTGAACCCGGACAGGGTCGTGGCTACACCTTC.

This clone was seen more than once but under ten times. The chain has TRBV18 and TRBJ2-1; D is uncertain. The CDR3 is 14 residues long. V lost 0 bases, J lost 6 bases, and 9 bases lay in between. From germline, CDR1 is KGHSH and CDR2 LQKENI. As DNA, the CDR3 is TGTGCCAGCTCACCACCGTGGGAAACCAATGAGCAGTTCTTC. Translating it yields CASSPPWETNEQFF.

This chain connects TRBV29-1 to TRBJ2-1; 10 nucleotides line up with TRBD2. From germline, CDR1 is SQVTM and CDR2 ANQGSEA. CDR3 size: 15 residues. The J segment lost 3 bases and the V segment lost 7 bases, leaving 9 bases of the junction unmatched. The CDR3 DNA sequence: TGCAGCGCCACTGGACTAGCGGCCCTCTACAATGAGCAGTTCTTC. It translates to CSATGLAALYNEQFF.

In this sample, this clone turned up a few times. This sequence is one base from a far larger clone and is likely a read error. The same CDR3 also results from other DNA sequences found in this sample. DNA of the CDR3: TGCGCCAGCAGTGAAATGGTGATTCAAGAGACCCAGTACTTC. It specifies CASSEMVIQETQYF. The rearrangement joins TRBV25-1 to TRBJ2-5, with D unclear. The CDR3 extends over 14 amino acids. Germline values: CDR1 MGHDK, CDR2 SYGVNS.

The CDR3 DNA reads TGTGCCACCAGCAAACTAGCGGGAGGGCCCTACAATGAGCAGTTCTTC. Translation gives CATSKLAGGPYNEQFF. The chain recombines TRBV15 with TRBJ2-1; 13 bases agree with TRBD2. CDR1 is LNHNV, CDR2 YYDKDF, per germline (reference sequence). This CDR3 contains 16 residues. The V and J ends lost 4 bases and 2 bases, in that order; junction bases with no gene match: 2. Full variable domain (missing parts from reference TRBV15 and TRBJ2-1): DAMVIQNPRYQVTQFGKPVTLSCSQTLNHNVMYWYQQKSSQAPKLLFHYYDKDFNNEADTPDNFQSRRPNTSFCFLDIRSPGLGDTAMYLCATSKLAGGPYNEQFFGPGTRLTVL.

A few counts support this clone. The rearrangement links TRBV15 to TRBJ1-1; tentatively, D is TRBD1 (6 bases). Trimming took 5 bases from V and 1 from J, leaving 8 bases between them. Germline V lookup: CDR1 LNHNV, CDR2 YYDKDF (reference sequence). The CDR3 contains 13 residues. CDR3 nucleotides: TGTGCCACCAGCCGGGACACGAACACTGAAGCTTTCTTT. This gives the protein CATSRDTNTEAFF. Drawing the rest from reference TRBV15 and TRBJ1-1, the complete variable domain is DAMVIQNPRYQVTQFGKPVTLSCSQTLNHNVMYWYQQKSSQAPKLLFHYYDKDFNNEADTPDNFQSRRPNTSFCFLDIRSPGLGDTAMYLCATSRDTNTEAFFGQGTRLTVV.

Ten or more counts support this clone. For the CDR3, the DNA is TGTGCCAGCGCTGGAGGGTTAGCGGGAGGAACGCAGTATTTT. Protein: CASAGGLAGGTQYF. J is TRBJ2-3 and V is TRBV27; 10 nucleotides match TRBD2. CDR1 and CDR2 from the germline V gene are MNHEY and SMNVEV (reference sequence). V gave up 8 bases and J gave up 9 bases; unmatched junction bases: 11. This CDR3 is built from 14 residues.

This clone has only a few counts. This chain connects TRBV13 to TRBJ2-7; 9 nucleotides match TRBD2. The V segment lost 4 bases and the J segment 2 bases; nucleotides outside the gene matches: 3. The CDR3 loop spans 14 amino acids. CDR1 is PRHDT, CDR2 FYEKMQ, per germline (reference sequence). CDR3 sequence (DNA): TGTGCCAGCAGCTATAGCGGGGGAACCTACGAGCAGTACTTC. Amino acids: CASSYSGGTYEQYF.

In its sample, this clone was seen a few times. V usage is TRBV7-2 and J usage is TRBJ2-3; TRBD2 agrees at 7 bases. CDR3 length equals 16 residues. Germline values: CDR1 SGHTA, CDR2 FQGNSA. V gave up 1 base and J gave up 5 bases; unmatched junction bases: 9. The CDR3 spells CASSLGSAGAGDTQYF. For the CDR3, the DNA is TGTGCCAGCAGCTTAGGATCTGCGGGAGCGGGAGATACGCAGTATTTT.

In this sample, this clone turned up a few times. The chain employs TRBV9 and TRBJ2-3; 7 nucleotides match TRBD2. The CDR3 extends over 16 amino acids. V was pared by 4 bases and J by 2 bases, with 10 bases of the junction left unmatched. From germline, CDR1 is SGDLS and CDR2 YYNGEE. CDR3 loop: CASSPMAGAVTDTQYF. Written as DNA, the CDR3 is TGTGCCAGCAGCCCGATGGCGGGAGCCGTCACAGATACGCAGTATTTT.

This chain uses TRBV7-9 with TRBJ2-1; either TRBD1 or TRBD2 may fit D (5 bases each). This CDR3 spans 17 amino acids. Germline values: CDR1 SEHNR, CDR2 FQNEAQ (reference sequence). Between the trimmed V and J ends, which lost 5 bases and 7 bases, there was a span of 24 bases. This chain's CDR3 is CASSPRVHGTPRNEQFF. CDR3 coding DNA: TGTGCCAGCAGCCCGCGAGTTCACGGGACCCCACGGAATGAGCAGTTCTTC.